This T cell receptor (beta chain) derives from a study of shared clonotypes between healthy human individuals. General study results and limits: Around 5.3% of naive CD4 clonotypes were shared across a few donors.

V lost 4 bases and J lost 13, with 19 bases in between. CDR1 and CDR2 from the germline V gene are GTSNPN and SVGIG (reference sequence). This CDR3 is 12 amino acids long. This table comes from immunoSEQ multiplex PCR, and its TCRdb copy is limited to in-frame clones, with some not included. The sample contains millions of clones, 85% to 95% of which appear only once. Regarding this clone: Its antigen is not known.

Sample: naive CD4+ T cells sorted from blood. Subset denoted: CD45RA+ positively selected. The chain carries TRBV30 and TRBJ1-2, with D perhaps TRBD1 (5 bases). The receptor was isolated from a young man in good health. DNA for the CDR3: TGTGCCTGGACGGTGGGCGGACAAAGGGTCACCTTC. Protein sequence: CAWTVGGQRVTF.